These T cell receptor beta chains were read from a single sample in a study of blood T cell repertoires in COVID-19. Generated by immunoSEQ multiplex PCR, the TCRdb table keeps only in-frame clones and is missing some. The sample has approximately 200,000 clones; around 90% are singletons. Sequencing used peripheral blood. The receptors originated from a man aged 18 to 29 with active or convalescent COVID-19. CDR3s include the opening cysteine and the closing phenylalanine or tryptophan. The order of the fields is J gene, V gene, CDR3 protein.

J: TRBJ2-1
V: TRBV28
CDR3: CASSFRLASYNEQFF

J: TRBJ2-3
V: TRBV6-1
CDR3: CASSGGIRTDTQYF

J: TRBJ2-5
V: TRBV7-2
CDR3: CASSPTGVGQETQYF

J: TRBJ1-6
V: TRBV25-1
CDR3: CASGWTGGFKSPLHF

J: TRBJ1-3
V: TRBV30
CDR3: CAWSPTNLGNTIYF

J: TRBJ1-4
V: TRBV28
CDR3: CASSYGQGSSNEKLFF

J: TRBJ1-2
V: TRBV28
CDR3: CASSLLPDRFNANYGYTF

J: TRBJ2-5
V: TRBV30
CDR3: CAWTTAPQQSQYF

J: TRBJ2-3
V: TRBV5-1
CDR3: CASSLTGAPTDTQYF

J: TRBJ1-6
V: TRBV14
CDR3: CASSQDVFGQGYSPLHF

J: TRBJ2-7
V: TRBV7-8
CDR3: CASSLTSSYEQYF

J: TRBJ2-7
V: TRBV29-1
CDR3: CSAKTTPGTGAGEQYF

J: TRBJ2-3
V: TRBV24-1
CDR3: CATSDDTSGSGDTQYF

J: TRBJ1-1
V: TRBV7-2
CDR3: CASSLVWPRAFF

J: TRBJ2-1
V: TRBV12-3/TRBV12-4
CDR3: CASSLTGNEQFF

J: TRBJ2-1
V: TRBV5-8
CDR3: CASFETLAREQFF

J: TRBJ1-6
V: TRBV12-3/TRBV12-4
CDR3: CASSLGGGPLHF

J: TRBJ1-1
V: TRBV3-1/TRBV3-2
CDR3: CASSHEQGNTEAFF

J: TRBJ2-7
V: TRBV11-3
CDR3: CASSLNSQSSYEQYF

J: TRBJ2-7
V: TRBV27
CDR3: CASSYGPLDVEQYF

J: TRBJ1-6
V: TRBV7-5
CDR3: CARSFREVKKGGIINSPLHF

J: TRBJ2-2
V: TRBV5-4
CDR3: CASSSERDGAGELFF

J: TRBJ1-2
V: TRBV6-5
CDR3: CASSPGPRNYGYTF

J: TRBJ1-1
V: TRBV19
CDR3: CASSIDSGVEAFF

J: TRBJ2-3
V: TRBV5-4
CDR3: CASSLYLAGVPDTQYF

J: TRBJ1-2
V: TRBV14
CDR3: CASSQAGQGGSGYTF

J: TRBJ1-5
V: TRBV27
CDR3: CASSLIGSAGQPQHF

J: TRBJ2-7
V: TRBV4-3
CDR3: CASSHEPPGTSGTISYEQYF

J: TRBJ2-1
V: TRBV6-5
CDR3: CASGITSRNEQFF

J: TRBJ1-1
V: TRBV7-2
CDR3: CASSTRAKAFF

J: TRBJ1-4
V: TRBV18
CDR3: CASSPASVANEKLFF

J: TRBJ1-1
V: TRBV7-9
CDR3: CASSFFGTLEWEAFF

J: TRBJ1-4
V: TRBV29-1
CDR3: CSVFDTGAAEKLFF

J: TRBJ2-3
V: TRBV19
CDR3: CASTGGTDTQYF

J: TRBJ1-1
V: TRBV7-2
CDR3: CASSLVAGSRLNTEAFF

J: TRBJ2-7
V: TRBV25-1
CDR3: CASSAPGGRGEQYF

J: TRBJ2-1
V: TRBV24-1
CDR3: CATSATGTNNEQFF

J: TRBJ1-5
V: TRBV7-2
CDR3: CASSLVLEGKGPQHF

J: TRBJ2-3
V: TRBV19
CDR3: CASSIDPAGGHTDTQYF

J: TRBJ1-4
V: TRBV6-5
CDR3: CAGGGQGREKLFF

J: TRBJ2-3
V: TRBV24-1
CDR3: CATSDRRRRGMGDTQYF

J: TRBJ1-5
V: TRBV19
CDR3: CASSIVGHSNQPQHF

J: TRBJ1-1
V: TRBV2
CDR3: CASSARTGLIRNTEAFF

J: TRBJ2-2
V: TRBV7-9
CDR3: CASSLPGLAGPNTGELFF

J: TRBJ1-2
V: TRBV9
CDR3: CASSARLQGSGYGYTF

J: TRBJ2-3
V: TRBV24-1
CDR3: CATSDPGLDTTDTQYF

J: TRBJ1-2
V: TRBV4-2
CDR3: CASSQDRDYGYTF

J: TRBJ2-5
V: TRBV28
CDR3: CASSLPRDSLGETQYF

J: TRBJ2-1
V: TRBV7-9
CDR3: CASSLVINEQFF

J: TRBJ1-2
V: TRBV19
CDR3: CASSYPGRNYGYTF

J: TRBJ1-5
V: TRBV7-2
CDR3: CASSLDGGYSNQPQHF

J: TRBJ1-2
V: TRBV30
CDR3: CAWSVGTGGRGYGYTF

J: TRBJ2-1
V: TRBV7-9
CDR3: CASSPGQGANEQFF

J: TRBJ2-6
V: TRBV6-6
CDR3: CASIRDGSGANVLTF

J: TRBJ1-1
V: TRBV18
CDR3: CASSPPMSGVNTEAFF

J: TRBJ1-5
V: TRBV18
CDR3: CASSPLDSHQPQHF

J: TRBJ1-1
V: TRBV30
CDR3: CAWERTGLAFF

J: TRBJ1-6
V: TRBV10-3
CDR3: CAISESIRDSPLHF

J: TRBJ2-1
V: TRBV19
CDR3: CASTLGTGGSYNEQFF